These 14 T cell receptor beta chains share one sample of origin, sequenced in a study of OX40 agonist ivuxolimab in advanced cancers. The assay was immunoSEQ multiplex PCR, and TCRdb's table has in-frame clones only and misses some. There are tens of thousands of clones in the sample; about 84% occur only once, and less than 5.5% lies in the top ten. Specimen: CD4+ or CD8+ T cells sorted from blood, collected in a trial of the OX40 agonist ivuxolimab. Receptors originate from an adult with an advanced solid tumor such as melanoma, head and neck, liver or kidney cancer.

V is TRBV5-1 and J is TRBJ2-7, with D hard to call. The germline CDR1 and CDR2 sequences are SGHRS and YFSETQ. The CDR3 is 12 amino acids. The ends were cut back, 4 bases at V and 5 bases at J, with 10 bases in the middle. The CDR3 spells CASSPSQHEQYF. CDR3 bases: TGCGCCAGCAGCCCCTCCCAGCACGAGCAGTACTTC.

This sequence joins TRBV11-3 and TRBJ1-4; TRBD1 matches at 11 bases. The V and J ends lost 5 bases and 2 bases, in that order; junction bases with no gene match: 1. This CDR3 contains 15 residues. The germline CDR1 and CDR2 sequences are SGHNT and YENEEA. The CDR3 bases are TGTGCCAGCAGCCGGGACAGGGGGACTAATGAAAAACTGTTTTTT. Its translation: CASSRDRGTNEKLFF.

CDR3 loop: CASSRGLAGTQETQYF. CDR3 DNA: TGTGCCAGCAGCCGAGGACTAGCGGGGACCCAAGAGACCCAGTACTTC. The rearrangement uses TRBV7-7 and TRBJ2-5; TRBD2 agrees at 12 bases. The CDR3 has 16 amino acids. The V and J ends lost 5 bases and 1 base, in that order; junction bases with no gene match: 5. Per germline, CDR1 SSHAT and CDR2 FNYEAQ (reference sequence).

This chain uses TRBV21-1 with TRBJ2-4. TRBV21-1 is tagged as a pseudogene. This CDR3 contains 13 residues. CDR3 DNA: TGTGCCAGCATAGGGCAGTGCAAAAACATTCAGTACTTC. It specifies CASIGQCKNIQYF.

This clone came up once. The rearrangement joins TRBV6-1 to TRBJ2-7; D may be TRBD1 (7 bases). The CDR3 spans 15 residues. The V gene's germline CDR1 is MNHNS and CDR2 SASEGT. V was pared by 0 bases and J by 4 bases, with 13 bases between. CDR3 sequence: CASSEAPRGDYEQYF. CDR3 nucleotides: TGTGCCAGCAGTGAAGCTCCCAGGGGGGATTACGAGCAGTACTTC.

The chain uses TRBV19 and TRBJ2-3, with a weak D call TRBD2 (5 bases). Per germline, CDR1 LNHDA and CDR2 SQIVND (reference sequence). The CDR3 length is 15 residues. Trimming cost V 5 bases and J 4 bases, with 16 bases left between them. The CDR3: CASSPVAWNPDTQYF. CDR3 nucleotide sequence: TGTGCCAGTAGTCCGGTAGCGTGGAACCCAGATACGCAGTATTTT.

Written as DNA, the CDR3 is TGTGCCAGCAGCTCACAGATGCTGTACTATGGCTACACCTTC. Its translation: CASSSQMLYYGYTF. The genes are TRBV7-2 and TRBJ1-2; D is unresolved. V was clipped by 4 bases and J by 3 bases, with 12 bases between them. This CDR3 is 14 amino acids long. Germline assignment: CDR1 SGHTA and CDR2 FQGNSA.

The chain uses TRBV27 and TRBJ2-7; TRBD1 might be the D (6 bases). This CDR3 region has 13 residues. The V end lost 6 bases, the J end lost 5 bases, and 14 bases lay between the germline ends. Germline V gene lookup returns CDR1 MNHEY and CDR2 SMNVEV (reference sequence). DNA for the CDR3: TGTGCCAGCAGGCGAACAGGGTTCGACGAGCAGTACTTC. It codes for CASRRTGFDEQYF.

The chain employs TRBV6-6 and TRBJ1-2, with TRBD1 matching 7 bases. This CDR3 is 15 amino acids long. Germline CDR1 MNHNY, CDR2 SVGAGI (reference sequence). V shed 6 bases, J shed 4 bases, and the junction held 11 bases outside the gene matches. For the CDR3, the DNA is TGTGCCAGCAGGCTCCGGGACAGTGGTCCCTATGGCTACACCTTC. It translates to CASRLRDSGPYGYTF.

The chain couples TRBV6-1 to TRBJ2-3; 10 bases match TRBD2. This CDR3 is 15 amino acids long. Unmatched junction bases numbered 5, after V lost 6 bases and J lost 2 bases. Looked up from germline, CDR1 is MNHNS and CDR2 is SASEGT. CDR3 loop: CASRTGLAVTDTQYF. CDR3 DNA sequence: TGTGCCAGCAGGACAGGACTAGCGGTCACAGATACGCAGTATTTT.

The chain has TRBV19 and TRBJ1-4; D gene ambiguous. Germline V gene sequence: CDR1 LNHDA, CDR2 SQIVND (reference sequence). The CDR3 is 11 amino acids. V was trimmed by 2 bases and J by 11 bases, leaving 6 bases between them. The chain's CDR3 is CASSIRWKLFF. Here the CDR3 DNA reads TGTGCCAGTAGTATACGTTGGAAACTGTTTTTT.

The chain combines TRBV11-2 with TRBJ2-3, with 9 bases that match TRBD1. The CDR3 spans 16 residues. V lost 1 base to trimming and J lost 1 base; unmatched junction nucleotides: 3. Germline V CDR1 and CDR2: SGHAT, FQNNGV. In nucleotides, the CDR3 is TGTGCCAGCAGCTTAGTACAGGGGGCGGGCACAGATACGCAGTATTTT. This sequence encodes CASSLVQGAGTDTQYF.

The V gene is TRBV18, the J gene TRBJ2-5; unclear D gene. Germline V CDR1 and CDR2: KGHSH, LQKENI. V was clipped by 5 bases and J by 0 bases, with 7 bases between them. The CDR3 loop spans 13 amino acids. This CDR3 reads CASSMADQETQYF. Here the CDR3 DNA reads TGTGCCAGCTCAATGGCAGACCAAGAGACCCAGTACTTC.

The chain links TRBV11-3 to TRBJ1-1, with 8 bases lining up with TRBD1. This CDR3 region has 13 residues. Germline CDR1 SGHNT, CDR2 YENEEA. V lost 2 bases to trimming and J lost 4 bases; unmatched junction nucleotides: 0. The CDR3 reads CASSLTGGTEAFF. CDR3 coding DNA: TGTGCCAGCAGCTTAACAGGGGGCACTGAAGCTTTCTTT.